This is a list of T cell receptor beta chains from one sample in a study of CD8 T cells in Susac syndrome. TCRdb ran MiXCR on the immunoSEQ multiplex PCR reads and lists one entry per CDR3 protein. The table includes more than 150,000 distinct CDR3 sequences, around 95% detected once. Sequencing was performed on CD4+ T cells from PBMCs. These receptors were obtained from a human donor with Susac syndrome. Both conserved end residues are part of each CDR3. Fields, in order: clone size, V gene, CDR3 protein. Clone size appears in some rows only: once, few, many, or a class for an expanded clone.

- TRBV30 CAWSVQEHTDTQYF
- TRBV5-4 CASSLYAPLGSMNTEAFF
- TRBV6-5 CASSYQRGKSYEQYF
- TRBV15 CATSSRAGPQHF
- TRBV6-5 CASSLTTSSGTDTQYF
- TRBV5-4 CASSWGTPSTDTQYF
- TRBV7-2 CASSPQTSGGVYEQYF
once TRBV30 CAWNGGLSNQPQHF
- TRBV7-2 CASSRKVDSYEQYF
- TRBV7-2 CASSFSGGLSTDTQYF
- TRBV9 CASSELAGVNTQYF
- TRBV28 CASRTVSEAFF
- TRBV20-1 CSATRDRQETQYF
- TRBV4-1 CASSQDRLGGTRGTQYF
- TRBV9 CASSEDISSYNEQFF
- TRBV5-1 CASSLIRPPGPEAFF
- TRBV2 CASSERDRGDGYTF
few TRBV3-1 CASSLGPGTEAFF
- TRBV6-5 CASSYLGQVNTEAFF
- TRBV20-1 CSAKTGLQGSREPQHF